This TCR beta chain was documented in a study of blood T cell repertoires in COVID-19. Study overall: Sites across the United States, Italy and Spain contributed samples from acute and convalescent COVID-19. From T cells, B-cell-depleted T cells, or PBMCs came the material, which was cDNA or gDNA.

The ends were cut back, 9 bases at V and 8 bases at J, with 10 bases in the middle. The CDR3 spans 11 residues. CDR1 is KGHDR, CDR2 SFDVKD, per germline. Repertoires were generated with immunoSEQ multiplex PCR, while TCRdb's copy carries only in-frame clones and drops some. The repertoire holds nearly 95,000 clones, roughly 79% seen once, with roughly 15% in the top ten. This clonotype originated in a human donor in a cohort sampled during active COVID-19. Sequencing used peripheral blood. The gene calls are TRBV24-1 and TRBJ2-1; D perhaps matches TRBD2 (5 bases). In DNA form, the CDR3 reads TGTGCCACCGGGAGTCAAGATGAGCAGTTCTTC. Translation: CATGSQDEQFF.